What follows are 11 T cell receptor beta chains derived from one specimen sequenced in a study of radiotherapy plus CTLA-4 blockade in lung cancer. Method: immunoSEQ multiplex PCR; TCRdb's copy keeps in-frame clones and lacks some. Among approximately 83,000 clones, around 81% were seen once, and the ten largest hold around 4%. Sequenced material: peripheral blood, taken from a patient treated with radiotherapy plus ipilimumab. Every receptor here comes from a human donor with non-small cell lung cancer who had a partial response to radiotherapy plus ipilimumab. Some clones in this sample may be carry-over from other donors' samples.

The V and J genes are TRBV11-2 and TRBJ2-3; TRBD2 aligns across 8 bases. With V trimmed by 6 bases and J by 5 bases, 4 bases remained unmatched. The CDR3 totals 13 residues. Germline V gene sequence: CDR1 SGHAT, CDR2 FQNNGV. This chain's CDR3 is CASRFGGGDTQYF. In DNA, the CDR3 is TGTGCCAGCAGGTTCGGGGGGGGAGATACGCAGTATTTT.

V gene TRBV7-2 combines with J gene TRBJ2-7; D is undetermined. Trimming removed 0 bases from V and 5 bases from J, with 11 bases in between. Germline loops: CDR1 SGHTA, CDR2 FQGNSA. CDR3 length: 14 amino acids. The CDR3 DNA sequence: TGTGCCAGCAGCTTAGCGCTAGGTGTAAACGAGCAGTACTTC. The encoded protein is CASSLALGVNEQYF.

V is TRBV7-3 and J is TRBJ2-1; 10 bases match TRBD2. Germline CDR1 SGHTA, CDR2 FQGTGA. The CDR3 is 14 amino acids. V shed 7 bases, J shed 5 bases, and the junction held 5 bases outside the gene matches. The CDR3 loop reads CASTSGRANNEQFF. CDR3 sequence (DNA): TGTGCCAGCACCAGCGGGAGGGCCAACAATGAGCAGTTCTTC.

V usage is TRBV7-3 and J usage is TRBJ2-4; 9 bases are shared with TRBD1. CDR1 is SGHTA and CDR2 is FQGTGA in the germline V gene. The CDR3 is 15 amino acids. Germline trimming cut 7 bases from V and 0 bases from J; bases unmatched to any gene: 4. The CDR3 loop is CASTLTGGAKNIQYF. CDR3 DNA sequence: TGTGCCAGCACCCTGACAGGGGGAGCCAAAAACATTCAGTACTTC.

The chain is built from TRBV14 and TRBJ2-7; a weak D match, TRBD2 (5 bases). Germline-derived CDR1 and CDR2 are SGHDN and FVKESK. The CDR3 loop spans 15 amino acids. Trimming took 0 bases from V and 5 from J, leaving 14 bases between them. Here the CDR3 DNA reads TGTGCCAGCAGCCAAGATCTGATTAGCGTCAACGAGCAGTACTTC. Protein: CASSQDLISVNEQYF.

V is TRBV6-5 and J is TRBJ2-3; the match to TRBD1 covers 8 bases. J was trimmed by 5 bases and V by 6 bases; bases with no gene match: 10. Germline values: CDR1 MNHEY, CDR2 SVGAGI. The length of the CDR3 is 15 residues. The CDR3 region has the DNA TGTGCCAGCAGATTACAGGGGGATGTTGGAGATACGCAGTATTTT. Protein sequence: CASRLQGDVGDTQYF.

The chain uses TRBV6-1 and TRBJ1-5; D unclear. The CDR3 contains 15 residues. V lost 4 bases to trimming and J lost 2 bases, with 12 bases between them. In germline, CDR1 is MNHNS, CDR2 SASEGT. CDR3 in DNA: TGTGCCAGCAGTGGGACTCCGAAGGGCAATCAGCCCCAGCATTTT. As protein: CASSGTPKGNQPQHF.

The chain links TRBV18 to TRBJ2-7; possibly TRBD1 for D (6 bases). The V end lost 0 bases, the J end lost 2 bases, and 11 bases lay between the germline ends. This CDR3 has 15 residues. Germline assignment: CDR1 KGHSH and CDR2 LQKENI. The DNA of the CDR3 is TGTGCCAGCTCACCACCGAACAGGGTAGCCTACGAGCAGTACTTC. Amino acid sequence: CASSPPNRVAYEQYF. The full variable domain, in which reference TRBV18 and TRBJ2-7 provide the parts outside the CDR3, is NAGVMQNPRHLVRRRGQEARLRCSPMKGHSHVYWYRQLPEEGLKFMVYLQKENIIDESGMPKERFSAEFPKEGPSILRIQQVVRGDSAAYFCASSPPNRVAYEQYFGPGTRLTVT.

This clone was recorded a few times. CDR3 sequence: CASSEEGHPSSYNSPLHF. CDR3 bases: TGTGCCAGCAGTGAAGAGGGACACCCGAGCTCCTATAATTCACCCCTCCACTTT. This chain uses TRBV2 with TRBJ1-6; TRBD1 might be the D (6 bases). Germline V CDR1 and CDR2: SNHLY, FYNNEI. The CDR3 is 18 residues long. The V end was cut by 1 base, the J end by 0 bases, with 13 bases between.

This chain joins TRBV10-1 and TRBJ2-5, with TRBD1 matching 10 bases. J gave up 5 bases and V 6 bases, and 9 bases lay outside the gene matches. The CDR3 length is 15 residues. Germline-derived CDR1 and CDR2 are WNHNN and SYGVQD (reference sequence). Here the CDR3 reads CASSPGTGVLETQYF. DNA of the CDR3: TGCGCCAGCAGCCCGGGGACAGGGGTCTTGGAGACCCAGTACTTC.

The J gene is TRBJ1-5, the V gene TRBV6-5, with D unclear. V shed 2 bases and J shed 6 bases, with 11 bases lying between them. From germline, CDR1 is MNHEY and CDR2 SVGAGI. The CDR3 loop spans 14 amino acids. The CDR3 DNA reads as TGTGCCAGCAGTTACGGGGATGGAGGTCAGCCCCAGCATTTT. Its protein product is CASSYGDGGQPQHF.